This TCR beta chain is from a study of regulatory T cells in long-lasting Graves disease. Notes on the study in general: Those with persistent Graves' had less TCR diversity than newly diagnosed patients. Favored usage of TRBV28, TRBJ1-2 and TRBJ2-5 was recorded in persistent disease.

In its sample, this clonotype was seen many times. Its antigen is undetermined. The CDR3 is 14 amino acids. Germline V gene data show CDR1 as MDHEN and CDR2 as SYDVKM. Trimming stripped 3 bases from V and 9 bases from J, with 15 bases between. HTBI primers from iRepertoire and Arm-PCR of CDR3 regions yielded the TCR beta libraries. MiXCR was run by TCRdb on the multiplex PCR reads, yielding one entry per CDR3 protein. The table lists a few hundred thousand distinct CDR3 sequences, about a fifth of them singletons. As to time point: persistent/refractory GD, antithyroid drugs over 5 years with positive TRAb. PBMC RNA served as the TCR library source. Xi'an, China, was home to the endocrinology department that provided patients. Into tubes containing EDTA, nine milliliters of peripheral blood were drawn.

This clonotype was obtained from a female donor with Graves disease. The material was peripheral blood mononuclear cells (PBMCs), obtained when the disease was refractory, from a patient treated with antithyroid drugs. V is TRBV28 and J is TRBJ2-4, with a possible D match to TRBD2 (6 bases). In DNA, the CDR3 is TGTGCCAGCAGTTTTCTTGCGGGACTGGGCATTCAGTACTTC. Translation gives CASSFLAGLGIQYF.